Each of the 29 T cell receptor beta chains below was sequenced from the same sample in a study of T cell responses to AZD1222 COVID-19 vaccine (dated by TCRdb to the early 2020s). The sample's time point, from its label and the paper: about 28 days (+/-7) after the second vaccine dose. The library was made by the immunoSEQ multiplex PCR assay. TCRdb limited this immuneACCESS table to in-frame rearrangements with V and J called. A share of clones is missing; checked studies link under half to unresolved V genes, and the rest is unexplained. A total of about 130,000 clones appear in this sample, approximately 91% of them only once. The top ten hold roughly 6.1% of the sample. The starting material was peripheral blood, obtained 28 days after the second AZD1222 dose. Receptors originate from an adult who received the AZD1222 COVID-19 vaccine.

The genes are TRBV27 and TRBJ2-7; 11 nucleotides line up with TRBD1. V lost 7 bases and J lost 4; bases outside the gene matches: 9. Germline values: CDR1 MNHEY, CDR2 SMNVEV (reference sequence). The CDR3 length is 15 residues. The CDR3 is CASKIGQGAYYEQYF. The CDR3 DNA reads as TGTGCCAGCAAAATAGGACAGGGGGCGTATTACGAGCAGTACTTC.

In this sample, this clone turned up once. The rearrangement uses TRBV4-1 and TRBJ2-3; 15 bases map to TRBD2. Germline V CDR1 and CDR2: MGHRA, YSYEKL. The CDR3 has 18 residues. Germline trimming cut 4 bases from V and 5 bases from J; bases unmatched to any gene: 10. The CDR3 nucleotides read TGCGCCAGCAGCCCCTTATCGGGACTAGCGGGGGGTGTAGATACGCAGTATTTT. Encoded protein: CASSPLSGLAGGVDTQYF.

This clone was recorded only once. At the DNA level, this CDR3 is encoded by other sequences in the same sample as well. The chain joins TRBV11-3 to TRBJ2-3, with 8 bases fitting TRBD2. Germline V gives CDR1 SGHNT, CDR2 YENEEA. This CDR3 has 15 amino acids. Trimming removed 3 bases from V and 1 base from J; junction bases left unmatched: 3. In DNA, the CDR3 is TGTGCCAGCAGCTTTCTAGCGGGTGGCACAGATACGCAGTATTTT. It specifies CASSFLAGGTDTQYF. Looking up the rest from reference TRBV11-3 and TRBJ2-3 gives the full variable domain: EAGVVQSPRYKIIEKKQPVAFWCNPISGHNTLYWYLQNLGQGPELLIRYENEEAVDDSQLPKDRFSAERLKGVDSTLKIQPAELGDSAVYLCASSFLAGGTDTQYFGPGTRLTVL.

V gene TRBV6-5 combines with J gene TRBJ2-1; 9 bases agree with TRBD2. Per germline, CDR1 MNHEY and CDR2 SVGAGI. The J segment lost 0 bases and the V segment lost 8 bases, leaving 5 bases of the junction unmatched. The CDR3 runs 15 residues. CDR3 DNA sequence: TGTGCCAGCGGCCTAGCGGGACTCTCCTACAATGAGCAGTTCTTC. Translated: CASGLAGLSYNEQFF.

This CDR3 reads CASRPDRGPGNTIYF. CDR3 in DNA: TGTGCCAGCAGACCAGACAGGGGCCCTGGAAACACCATATATTTT. The chain recombines TRBV6-5 with TRBJ1-3; 8 bases map to TRBD1. Germline CDR1 is MNHEY and CDR2 is SVGAGI. There are 15 residues in the CDR3. Trimming removed 6 bases from V and 2 bases from J; junction bases left unmatched: 6.

This chain joins TRBV15 and TRBJ1-2, with D uncertain. The length of the CDR3 is 13 residues. The ends were cut back, 0 bases at V and 8 bases at J, with 10 bases in the middle. Looked up from germline, CDR1 is LNHNV and CDR2 is YYDKDF (reference sequence). The CDR3 is CATSRDAPTGYTF. CDR3 coding DNA: TGTGCCACCAGCAGAGATGCCCCGACGGGCTACACCTTC.

The chain has TRBV9 and TRBJ2-1; D remains unclear. V lost 0 bases, J lost 5 bases, and 6 bases lay in between. CDR1 and CDR2 (germline): SGDLS, YYNGEE. CDR3 length: 13 amino acids. CDR3 sequence: CASSVVDDNEQFF. CDR3 sequence (DNA): TGTGCCAGCAGCGTAGTGGATGACAATGAGCAGTTCTTC.

Points on this clone: This specimen includes other DNA sequences encoding the same CDR3. This chain joins TRBV28 and TRBJ1-2; D is unresolved. This CDR3 comprises 11 residues. Trimming removed 6 bases at V and 2 bases at J, with 4 bases between. Germline CDR1 MDHEN, CDR2 SYDVKM. Here the CDR3 DNA reads TGTGCCAGCAGCTCAAACTATGGCTACACCTTC. It encodes CASSSNYGYTF.

This chain connects TRBV5-1 to TRBJ2-1; D ambiguous. Germline CDR1 SGHRS, CDR2 YFSETQ. V shed 1 base and J shed 9 bases, with 5 bases lying between them. The CDR3 spans 11 residues. The CDR3 reads CASSLRVEQFF. DNA of the CDR3: TGCGCCAGCAGCTTGAGAGTTGAGCAGTTCTTC.

This clone appeared once. This chain joins TRBV5-8 and TRBJ1-1, with 8 bases matching TRBD1. Trimming took 4 bases from V and 2 from J; bases not matched to a gene: 7. Germline V gives CDR1 SGHTS, CDR2 YDEGEE. There are 15 residues in the CDR3. CDR3 sequence: CASSLTGGANTEAFF. CDR3 coding DNA: TGTGCCAGCAGCCTTACAGGGGGGGCTAACACTGAAGCTTTCTTT.

The genes are TRBV19 and TRBJ2-6; the match to TRBD1 covers 7 bases. This CDR3 region has 16 residues. V trimming: 5 bases; J trimming: 2 bases; junction bases outside the gene matches: 6. Germline assignment: CDR1 LNHDA and CDR2 SQIVND (reference sequence). This CDR3 reads CASSPQGLAGANVLTF. For the CDR3, the DNA is TGTGCCAGTAGTCCACAGGGGTTGGCTGGGGCCAACGTCCTGACTTTC.

V is TRBV10-3 and J is TRBJ1-4; 7 bases fit TRBD1. The CDR3 runs to 14 residues. Germline assignment: CDR1 ENHRY and CDR2 SYGVKD. V lost 9 bases and J lost 4; bases outside the gene matches: 8. CDR3: CAISPGQVNEKLFF. DNA of the CDR3: TGTGCCATTAGCCCCGGACAGGTTAATGAAAAACTGTTTTTT.

The chain links TRBV20-1 to TRBJ2-2; tentatively, D is TRBD1 (5 bases). Germline CDR1 is DFQATT and CDR2 is SNEGSKA (reference sequence). Trimming removed 3 bases at V and 2 bases at J, with 10 bases between. The CDR3 is 14 residues long. Written as DNA, the CDR3 is TGCAGTGCTAGTGCAGGGCCTAACACCGGGGAGCTGTTTTTT. This gives the protein CSASAGPNTGELFF.

V gene TRBV27 combines with J gene TRBJ2-7, with D tentatively TRBD1 (5 bases). Trimming stripped 3 bases from V and 0 bases from J, with 18 bases between. Germline loops: CDR1 MNHEY, CDR2 SMNVEV (reference sequence). There are 17 residues in the CDR3. In nucleotides, the CDR3 is TGTGCCAGCAGTTTCTCTACAGGTCCCGCTCCCTCCTACGAGCAGTACTTC. Protein product: CASSFSTGPAPSYEQYF.

The chain combines TRBV7-2 with TRBJ2-5; 7 nucleotides line up with TRBD2. CDR3 length: 14 residues. Germline assignment: CDR1 SGHTA and CDR2 FQGNSA. The V segment lost 2 bases and the J segment 5 bases; nucleotides outside the gene matches: 5. In nucleotides, the CDR3 is TGTGCCAGCAGCTTACGGGTTAGCGGGGAGACCCAGTACTTC. Translated, it gives CASSLRVSGETQYF. Full variable domain (missing parts from reference TRBV7-2 and TRBJ2-5): GAGVSQSPSNKVTEKGKDVELRCDPISGHTALYWYRQSLGQGLEFLIYFQGNSAPDKSGLPSDRFSAERTGGSVSTLTIQRTQQEDSAVYLCASSLRVSGETQYFGPGTRLLVL.

The chain employs TRBV19 and TRBJ1-1; TRBD1 aligns across 8 bases. Germline trimming cut 10 bases from V and 2 bases from J; bases unmatched to any gene: 12. CDR1 and CDR2 from the germline V gene are LNHDA and SQIVND (reference sequence). The CDR3 runs 15 residues. CDR3 DNA: TGTGCCACTCTTCCTCAGGGGGCGAGCAACACTGAAGCTTTCTTT. Its translation is CATLPQGASNTEAFF.

The genes are TRBV12-3 or TRBV12-4 and TRBJ1-5; D uncertain. Trimming shortened V by 0 bases and J by 3 bases, and 3 bases separated the two germline ends. The CDR3 is 13 amino acids. CDR3 residues: CASSLANNQPQHF. The CDR3 DNA reads TGTGCCAGCAGTTTAGCAAACAATCAGCCCCAGCATTTT.

This chain joins TRBV7-9 and TRBJ1-2; no definite D call. Between the trimmed V and J ends, which lost 5 bases and 8 bases, there was a span of 9 bases. Germline-derived CDR1 and CDR2 are SEHNR and FQNEAQ (reference sequence). This CDR3 is built from 11 residues. In nucleotides, the CDR3 is TGTGCCAGCAGCCCCGATTGGGGCTACACCTTC. It translates to CASSPDWGYTF.

The chain employs TRBV11-3 and TRBJ2-7; D possibly corresponds to TRBD1 (5 bases). V lost 5 bases to trimming and J lost 3 bases, with 8 bases between them. The germline V gene encodes CDR1 SGHNT and CDR2 YENEEA. CDR3 size: 12 residues. The CDR3 region has the DNA TGTGCCAGCAGCCCCGACAGCTACGAGCAGTACTTC. As protein: CASSPDSYEQYF.

The chain joins TRBV3-1 (or the pseudogene TRBV3-2) to TRBJ2-2; 9 positions match TRBD1. Germline V gives CDR1 LGHDT, CDR2 YNNKEL (reference sequence). The CDR3 spans 16 residues. Trimming at V came to 4 bases and at J to 2 bases, leaving 5 bases not matched to a gene. CDR3 protein: CASSLGQGLNTGELFF. The CDR3 region has the DNA TGTGCCAGCAGCCTGGGACAGGGTTTAAACACCGGGGAGCTGTTTTTT.

The chain uses TRBV24-1 and TRBJ2-2, with D perhaps being TRBD1 or TRBD2 (5 bases each). Trimming shortened V by 6 bases and J by 0 bases, and 13 bases separated the two germline ends. Germline CDR1 KGHDR, CDR2 SFDVKD. The CDR3 covers 16 residues. The CDR3 sequence: CATSSGTDANTGELFF. The CDR3 DNA sequence: TGTGCCACCAGTTCAGGGACCGACGCGAACACCGGGGAGCTGTTTTTT.

This clone was recorded a few times. V is TRBV9 and J is TRBJ1-3, with 11 bases that match TRBD1. The CDR3 runs to 16 residues. Germline V CDR1 and CDR2: SGDLS, YYNGEE. J gave up 1 base and V 4 bases, and 4 bases lay outside the gene matches. CDR3 in amino acids: CASSSGTGGSGNTIYF. CDR3 bases: TGTGCCAGCAGCTCCGGGACAGGGGGATCTGGAAACACCATATATTTT.

The rearrangement uses TRBV12-3 or TRBV12-4 and TRBJ1-1; tentative D call: TRBD1 (6 bases). The CDR3 has 12 amino acids. V was pared by 5 bases and J by 9 bases, with 13 bases between. The DNA of the CDR3 is TGTGCCAGCAGTACCTGGACAGATAAAGCTTTCTTT. It translates to CASSTWTDKAFF.

The chain combines TRBV18 with TRBJ2-1; D might be TRBD1 (5 bases). Germline CDR1 and CDR2: KGHSH and LQKENI. The CDR3 totals 13 residues. The V gene lost 1 base and the J gene lost 15 bases, with 16 bases spanning the gap. The CDR3 loop is CASSPQGSGSRFF. The CDR3 DNA sequence: TGTGCCAGCTCACCACAGGGTTCAGGGTCTCGGTTCTTC.

The rearrangement joins TRBV11-3 to TRBJ1-1, with 8 nucleotides matching TRBD1. With 4 bases clipped from V and 1 base from J, the junction kept 2 bases outside the gene matches. The CDR3 has 14 residues. Germline lookup yields CDR1 SGHNT and CDR2 YENEEA. The CDR3 sequence: CASSWTGSNTEAFF. In nucleotides, the CDR3 is TGTGCCAGCAGCTGGACAGGGTCGAACACTGAAGCTTTCTTT.

The chain is built from TRBV3-1 (or the pseudogene TRBV3-2) and TRBJ2-1, with 10 bases that match TRBD1. V shed 0 bases and J 11 bases; nucleotides not matched to a gene: 4. The CDR3 sequence is 14 residues long. Looked up from germline, CDR1 is LGHDT and CDR2 is YNNKEL (reference sequence). The CDR3 sequence is CASSQEGTGDKQFF. CDR3 nucleotide sequence: TGTGCCAGCAGCCAAGAGGGGACAGGGGATAAGCAGTTCTTC.

V and J are TRBV6-5 and TRBJ1-6, with 8 bases fitting TRBD1. Germline V CDR1 and CDR2: MNHEY, SVGAGI. This CDR3 has 16 residues. V was clipped by 3 bases and J by 5 bases; unmatched bases: 6. This CDR3 reads CASSYRPQGDNSPLHF. The CDR3 coding sequence is TGTGCCAGCAGTTATCGTCCACAGGGGGATAATTCACCCCTCCACTTT.

The rearrangement links TRBV25-1 to TRBJ2-1, with D perhaps assigned TRBD1 or TRBD2 (7 bases each). The V end was cut by 5 bases, the J end by 7 bases, with 15 bases between. The length of the CDR3 is 14 residues. Germline CDR1 is MGHDK and CDR2 is SYGVNS. The CDR3 DNA reads as TGTGCCAGCAGTCCGTTCAGGGGGGGTAATGAGCAGTTCTTC. This sequence encodes CASSPFRGGNEQFF. Combining the CDR3 with reference TRBV25-1 and TRBJ2-1 gives the whole variable domain EADIYQTPRYLVIGTGKKITLECSQTMGHDKMYWYQQDPGMELHLIHYSYGVNSTEKGDLSSESTVSRIRTEHFPLTLESARPSHTSQYLCASSPFRGGNEQFFGPGTRLTVL.

CDR3 residues: CASRGLGPYGYTF. CDR3 coding DNA: TGTGCCAGTAGGGGATTGGGTCCCTATGGCTACACCTTC. This rearrangement joins TRBV19 to TRBJ1-2; no firm D call. The V end was cut by 6 bases, the J end by 4 bases, with 12 bases between. Germline V lookup: CDR1 LNHDA, CDR2 SQIVND (reference sequence). This CDR3 has 13 residues.